A single sample is the source of the 13 T cell receptor beta chains below, sequenced in a study of blood T cell repertoires in COVID-19. Sequenced by immunoSEQ multiplex PCR; TCRdb stores in-frame clones only, minus some. The sample records 350,000 to 450,000 clones, 87% being singletons. Input material: peripheral blood. The receptors originated from a woman in her sixties or seventies with COVID-19, enrolled during active disease.

The J gene is TRBJ2-6, the V gene TRBV19; possibly TRBD1 for D (6 bases). The CDR3 is made up of 16 amino acids. In germline, CDR1 is LNHDA, CDR2 SQIVND (reference sequence). In DNA, the CDR3 is TGTGCTTCACAGGGACAACTTACCGGTGGGGCCAACGTCCTGACTTTC. Its protein is CASQGQLTGGANVLTF.

This sequence joins TRBV6-5 and TRBJ1-2; D possibly corresponds to TRBD1 (6 bases). V gave up 7 bases and J gave up 7 bases, with 10 bases separating them. Germline V gene data show CDR1 as MNHEY and CDR2 as SVGAGI. The CDR3 consists of 11 residues. The CDR3 here is CASKGGGGYTF. DNA of the CDR3: TGTGCCAGCAAAGGGGGGGGTGGCTACACCTTC.

The rearrangement joins TRBV6-4 to TRBJ2-5, with D perhaps matching TRBD2 (5 bases). The V end lost 3 bases, the J end lost 7 bases, and 15 bases lay between the germline ends. The germline gives CDR1 MRHNA, CDR2 SNTAGT. The CDR3 contains 14 residues. The CDR3 nucleotides are TGTGCCAGCAGTGAATCGGACGGGGTCGCGACCCAGTACTTC. Translating it yields CASSESDGVATQYF.

V and J are TRBV7-2 and TRBJ1-1; tentatively, D is TRBD1 (6 bases). The CDR3 is 14 amino acids. Germline CDR1 and CDR2: SGHTA and FQGNSA. With 2 bases removed from V and 3 bases from J, the gap between germline ends came to 10 bases. The CDR3 sequence is CASSLRGADTEAFF. Written as DNA, the CDR3 is TGTGCCAGCAGCTTACGGGGGGCCGACACTGAAGCTTTCTTT. Looking up the rest from reference TRBV7-2 and TRBJ1-1 gives the full variable domain: GAGVSQSPSNKVTEKGKDVELRCDPISGHTALYWYRQSLGQGLEFLIYFQGNSAPDKSGLPSDRFSAERTGGSVSTLTIQRTQQEDSAVYLCASSLRGADTEAFFGQGTRLTVV.

The chain couples TRBV4-1 to TRBJ1-5, with D unclear. The CDR3 has 14 residues. Germline lookup yields CDR1 MGHRA and CDR2 YSYEKL. V lost 3 bases and J lost 4, with 10 bases in between. CDR3 DNA sequence: TGCGCCAGCAGCCACGAGGGTAGAAATCAGCCCCAGCATTTT. Its protein product is CASSHEGRNQPQHF.

This clone was observed a handful of times. Other DNA sequences in the same sample also yield this CDR3. The rearrangement uses TRBV18 and TRBJ1-1; 8 bases match TRBD1. CDR1 is KGHSH, CDR2 LQKENI, per germline. This CDR3 contains 14 residues. The V and J ends lost 2 bases and 5 bases, in that order; junction bases with no gene match: 4. Here the CDR3 reads CASSPGQGGTEAFF. The CDR3 nucleotides are TGTGCCAGCTCACCAGGACAGGGCGGGACTGAAGCTTTCTTT. Full variable domain (outside the CDR3, taken from reference TRBV18 and TRBJ1-1): NAGVMQNPRHLVRRRGQEARLRCSPMKGHSHVYWYRQLPEEGLKFMVYLQKENIIDESGMPKERFSAEFPKEGPSILRIQQVVRGDSAAYFCASSPGQGGTEAFFGQGTRLTVV.

The V call is TRBV24-1, the J call TRBJ1-4; tentative D call: TRBD1 (5 bases). Trimming stripped 7 bases from V and 8 bases from J, with 22 bases between. Germline V gene data show CDR1 as KGHDR and CDR2 as SFDVKD. The CDR3 is 16 amino acids. The CDR3 nucleotides read TGTGCCACCAGGGAGGGACCGCCGGGAGGAAAGGAAAAACTGTTTTTT. Translated, it gives CATREGPPGGKEKLFF.

This chain joins TRBV28 and TRBJ2-7; 7 bases are shared with TRBD1. The CDR3 runs 13 residues. Germline CDR1 reads MDHEN; CDR2 reads SYDVKM. V was pared by 6 bases and J by 0 bases, with 2 bases of the junction left unmatched. The CDR3 here is CASRTGSSYEQYF. CDR3 DNA: TGTGCCAGCAGGACAGGGAGCTCCTACGAGCAGTACTTC.

The chain links TRBV19 to TRBJ1-1; 8 bases align to TRBD1. The CDR3 consists of 14 residues. The junction had 3 bases not matched to a gene; V was cut back by 6 bases and J by 0 bases. Germline V gene data show CDR1 as LNHDA and CDR2 as SQIVND (reference sequence). CDR3 protein: CASRDRVMNTEAFF. CDR3 bases: TGTGCCAGTAGGGACAGGGTCATGAACACTGAAGCTTTCTTT.

This clone was detected only a few times. The chain uses TRBV2 and TRBJ1-2; tentatively, D is TRBD1 (5 bases). This CDR3 comprises 15 residues. Germline V CDR1 and CDR2: SNHLY, FYNNEI. V lost 4 bases to trimming and J lost 3 bases, with 15 bases between them. CDR3 residues: CASSGGGDKDYGYTF. The CDR3 bases are TGTGCCAGCAGTGGGGGAGGGGATAAAGACTATGGCTACACCTTC. Combining the CDR3 with reference TRBV2 and TRBJ1-2 gives the whole variable domain EPEVTQTPSHQVTQMGQEVILRCVPISNHLYFYWYRQILGQKVEFLVSFYNNEISEKSEIFDDQFSVERPDGSNFTLKIRSTKLEDSAMYFCASSGGGDKDYGYTFGSGTRLTVV.

The J gene is TRBJ2-1, the V gene TRBV15; weak D call: TRBD2 (5 bases). Germline V gene lookup returns CDR1 LNHNV and CDR2 YYDKDF (reference sequence). The CDR3 covers 15 residues. Deletions cut 0 bases from V and 4 bases from J, with 10 bases between. CDR3 sequence reads: CATSRESERYNEQFF. CDR3 in DNA: TGTGCCACCAGCAGAGAATCAGAGCGGTACAATGAGCAGTTCTTC.

The J gene is TRBJ2-1, the V gene TRBV27; TRBD2 matches at 11 bases. Per germline, CDR1 MNHEY and CDR2 SMNVEV (reference sequence). Germline trimming cut 6 bases from V and 9 bases from J; bases unmatched to any gene: 10. The CDR3 is 15 amino acids. The CDR3: CASSSSGGFSREQFF. The DNA for the CDR3 is TGTGCCAGCAGCTCTAGCGGGGGGTTCTCTCGTGAGCAGTTCTTC.

This chain connects TRBV3-1 (or the pseudogene TRBV3-2) to TRBJ2-5; a weak D match, TRBD1 (5 bases). Trimming pared 0 bases from V and 1 base from J, leaving 12 bases between. Germline lookup yields CDR1 LGHDT and CDR2 YNNKEL (reference sequence). The CDR3 consists of 16 residues. CDR3 region: CASSQDQGKGQETQYF. The CDR3 DNA reads as TGTGCCAGCAGCCAAGATCAGGGAAAGGGCCAAGAGACCCAGTACTTC.